This TCR beta chain derives from a study of tumor and adjacent non-tumor tissue in lung cancer (dated by TCRdb to the late 2010s). Study-level background: Of the cohort, around 12 patients had adenocarcinoma, 2 had squamous cell carcinoma and 1 had small cell lung cancer. The roughly 15 patients were aged roughly 30 to 80 years, included 10 men and 5 women, and had TNM stage I to III disease. In total, sequencing yielded 125,075,908 productive TCRbeta reads, which works out to an average of around 4.2 million reads per sample. The study compared bulk TCRbeta repertoires between lung tumor tissue and matched distant non-tumor lung tissue from around 16 lung cancer patients. TCRbeta CDR3 sequencing was performed on around 30 paired specimens, with one tumor sample and one normal lung sample collected per patient. Broad study findings and their caveats: Significantly higher TCR diversity (inverse Simpson) was observed in tumor tissue than in normal lung tissue (roughly 390 vs 170, P = 0.0075, Mann-Whitney U test). Peripheral blood was not sequenced, so blood TCRbeta repertoires in these lung cancer patients were not examined. With only approximately 16 patients in the cohort, the authors noted that larger samples and more detailed clinical data are needed. Younger patients had significantly higher TCR diversity, and higher tumor TCR diversity was associated with shorter overall and disease-free survival. Neither the sequencing platform nor unique molecular identifiers are mentioned in the methods. A significantly larger cumulative share of the repertoire was made up by the top 100 clones in normal lung than in tumor tissue.

RNA was isolated from bulk unsorted tissue, and RNA quality was assessed with a NanoDrop ND-1000 and an Agilent 2100. The donors were newly diagnosed lung cancer patients admitted for thoracic surgery in China from August to November 2014 who had not received prior chemotherapy. Anyone who had undergone radiotherapy or chemotherapy before, or who had another cancer at the same time, was left out of the study. Surgical tissue pieces of about 1-2.3 cm3 were preserved in RNAlater solution and were kept at -80 degrees C until use. 12 amino acids form the CDR3, both terminal residues included. Just the 36-base CDR3 DNA is kept, in frame starting at base 1. Based on the germline V gene, the CDR1 and CDR2 sequences are SQVTM and ANQGSEA. Libraries came from multiplex PCR. Sequencing used an Illumina HiSeq 2500. TCRbeta libraries were built by three rounds of nested PCR using primers (Table S4), following protocols modified from ARM-PCR. PCR products of 200-500 bp were gel-excised and purified with the QIAquick gel extraction kit before sequencing. From the authors' description of their analysis: Trimmomatic was used to clean the reads, FLASH merged the cleaned reads into complete CDR3 sequences, and MiTCR assigned the sequences to V(D)J germline segments. VDJtools was used to compute clonal diversity as the inverse Simpson's index. Productive reads were defined as in-frame sequences without a premature stop codon. In-frame beta chains were kept once TCRdb had trimmed the public reads at Q25 with fastp and called clones with MiXCR. Every CDR3 protein is listed once, alongside the most common genes and DNA of its rows. The V and J calls, along with clone size, are taken from TCRdb and not from the paper's own processing. A total of about 120,000 distinct CDR3 sequences appear in this sample, 66% of them only once. The ten top clones hold 13% of the sample.

Notes on this clonotype: Its antigen is unknown. Without the conserved terminal phenylalanine or tryptophan, this CDR3 likely stems from a read error.

What was sequenced was lung tumor tissue. The rearranged segments are TRBV29-1 and TRBJ2-7, with the D gene too uncertain to name. The clonotype originates from a man aged 25-40 years with non-small cell lung cancer. The CDR3 here reads CGFRLSSYEQYL. The DNA sequence is TGCGGCTTCAGACTGAGCTCCTACGAGCAGTACCTC.